This is a list of T cell receptor beta chains from one sample in a study of OX40 agonist ivuxolimab in advanced cancers. Sequencing used immunoSEQ multiplex PCR; TCRdb keeps in-frame clones, though not all of them. The sample lists 55,000 to 75,000 clones; around 85% were seen once. Source: CD4+ or CD8+ T cells sorted from blood, taken in a trial of the OX40 agonist ivuxolimab. The source of these receptors is an adult with an advanced solid tumor such as melanoma, head and neck, liver or kidney cancer. The CDR3 runs from the conserved cysteine through the conserved F or W. The order of the fields is J gene, clone size, D gene, V gene, CDR3 DNA, CDR3 protein. A D gene is named only where the DNA matches it firmly. Not every row has a clone size; where given, it reads once, few, many or a size class.

TRBJ2-7,.,.,TRBV7-2,TGTGCCAGCAGCCCAATCCTACAGTCCTACGAGCAGTACTTC,CASSPILQSYEQYF
TRBJ1-5,.,TRBD1,TRBV19,TGTGCCAGTAGCGACAGGGGGAGCAATCAGCCCCAGCATTTT,CASSDRGSNQPQHF
TRBJ2-7,.,TRBD2,TRBV15,TGTGCCACCAGCTCGGGAGGGAAAGTCTACGAGCAGTACTTC,CATSSGGKVYEQYF
TRBJ2-3,.,TRBD2,TRBV6-6,TGTGCCAGCAGTCCTCCGGGACTAGCGGGGACAGATACGCAGTATTTT,CASSPPGLAGTDTQYF
TRBJ2-4,once,TRBD2,TRBV11-3,TGTGCCAGCAGCTTAGCCTGGACTAGCGGCGGGGGAGCCAAAAACATTCAGTACTTC,CASSLAWTSGGGAKNIQYF
TRBJ2-1,.,.,TRBV2,TGTGCCAGCACTATAGCTTCCTACAATGAGCAGTTCTTC,CASTIASYNEQFF
TRBJ2-1,.,TRBD2,TRBV29-1,TGCAGCGTCCCGGGACTAGGGGGGTACAATGAGCAGTTCTTC,CSVPGLGGYNEQFF
TRBJ2-3,.,.,TRBV6-1,TGTGCCAGCAGTGAAAAGAGACTAGATTTTTACACAGATACGCAGTATTTT,CASSEKRLDFYTDTQYF
TRBJ1-3,few,.,TRBV6-1,TGTGCCAGCAGTGACTCCCTCTCTGGAAACACCATATATTTT,CASSDSLSGNTIYF
TRBJ2-7,.,.,TRBV7-2,TGTGCCAGCAGCCCCCCGTGGGGGGACTTCTCCTACGAGCAGTACTTC,CASSPPWGDFSYEQYF
TRBJ1-2,.,.,TRBV7-9,TGTGCCAGCAGCTTAATGGCCTCGGAGGGCTATGGCTACACCTTC,CASSLMASEGYGYTF
TRBJ1-5,.,.,TRBV7-9,TGTGCCAGCAGCCCCGGGACCGCCTTTAGCAATCAGCCCCAGCATTTT,CASSPGTAFSNQPQHF
TRBJ2-5,.,.,TRBV6-5,TGTGCCAGCAGTTACTCACCCAGGGGTTCAGAGACCCAGTACTTC,CASSYSPRGSETQYF
TRBJ2-7,.,TRBD2,TRBV7-2,TGTGCCAGCAGCCAGGGACTAGCGGGCTCCTACGAGCAGTACTTC,CASSQGLAGSYEQYF
TRBJ2-5,.,TRBD2,TRBV7-2,TGTGCCAGCAGCCCTCGGACTAGCGGGGACCCCACCCAGTACTTC,CASSPRTSGDPTQYF
TRBJ1-1,.,.,TRBV5-5,TGTGCCAGCATCCCCCGGGACCTCGAGAGGACTGAAGCTTTCTTT,CASIPRDLERTEAFF
TRBJ2-2,.,.,TRBV7-2,TGTGCCAGCAGCGGAAAGGTCCCATCGAACACCGGGGAGCTGTTTTTT,CASSGKVPSNTGELFF
TRBJ2-7,.,.,TRBV9,TGTGCCAGCAGTCGGGGACGGTCCCCCTACGAGCAGTACTTC,CASSRGRSPYEQYF
TRBJ2-1,.,.,TRBV7-2,TGTGCCAGCAGCTACCGAGGGGTTAATGAGCAGTTCTTC,CASSYRGVNEQFF
TRBJ2-1,.,.,TRBV19,TGTGCCAGTAGTAACGGACCCTACAATGAGCAGTTCTTC,CASSNGPYNEQFF
TRBJ2-7,.,TRBD2,TRBV10-2,TGCGCCAGCAGTGAGGGGGTTAGCGGGAGTTCGTACGAGCAGTACTTC,CASSEGVSGSSYEQYF
TRBJ1-2,.,TRBD1,TRBV6-5,TGTGCCAGCAGTCCACAGGGGGCGCAGGATGGCTACACCTTC,CASSPQGAQDGYTF
TRBJ2-7,.,.,TRBV7-2,TGTGCCAGCAGCCACGATGGCAGCTCCTACGAGCAGTACTTC,CASSHDGSSYEQYF
TRBJ2-5,.,.,TRBV5-5,TGTGCCAGCAGCTTGGCGGCGACAGAAGAGACCCAGTACTTC,CASSLAATEETQYF
TRBJ2-1,.,TRBD2,TRBV7-9,TGTGCCAGCAGCTTAAGTCTAGCGGGGGGCCCCTACAATGAGCAGTTCTTC,CASSLSLAGGPYNEQFF
TRBJ1-5,.,.,TRBV2,TGTGCCAGCAGTGAAGAGGGACTGTACAATCAGCCCCAGCATTTT,CASSEEGLYNQPQHF
TRBJ2-7,.,TRBD1,TRBV11-2,TGTGCCAGCAGCTTGGACAGGGGGACCTACGAGCAGTACTTC,CASSLDRGTYEQYF
TRBJ2-1,once,TRBD2,TRBV5-4,TGTGCCAGTAACTTAGCGGGAACGTACAATGAGCAGTTCTTC,CASNLAGTYNEQFF
TRBJ1-6,.,.,TRBV25-1,TGTGCCAGCAGTGAGATCGGTAATTCACCCCTCCACTTT,CASSEIGNSPLHF
TRBJ1-2,.,.,TRBV7-9,TGTGCCAGCAGCAAGACCGCAGGATCCTATGGCTACACCTTC,CASSKTAGSYGYTF
TRBJ1-4,.,TRBD1,TRBV27,TGTGCCAGCAGCTCCCGGGAAGGGGGCAAGGAAAAACTGTTTTTT,CASSSREGGKEKLFF
TRBJ2-4,.,.,TRBV19,TGTGCCAGTAGGGACAGACTAGCCAAAAACATTCAGTACTTC,CASRDRLAKNIQYF
TRBJ2-3,once,.,TRBV19,TGTGCCAGTAGTATACCCTACGGCACAGATACGCAGTATTTT,CASSIPYGTDTQYF
TRBJ2-1,.,.,TRBV2,TGTGCCAGCAGTGTCGCCCAATATGAGCAGTTCTTC,CASSVAQYEQFF
TRBJ2-1,.,.,TRBV19,TGTGCCAGTAGTATCGATGGTATCGGGAATGCCTACAATGAGCAGTTCTTC,CASSIDGIGNAYNEQFF
TRBJ2-6,.,TRBD1,TRBV7-9,TGTGCCAGCAGCTTCCAGGGGGCAGGGGCCAACGTCCTGACTTTC,CASSFQGAGANVLTF
TRBJ2-3,.,TRBD1,TRBV30,TGTGCCTGGAGTGTACCAGGGGGAGATACGCAGTATTTT,CAWSVPGGDTQYF
TRBJ1-5,.,.,TRBV11-2,TGTGCCAGCAGCTTAGTGGGGGGCAGCGGGCAGCCCCAGCATTTT,CASSLVGGSGQPQHF
TRBJ2-5,few,.,TRBV7-8,TGTGCCAGCAGCCGGGGAAGGGGTCTTGGAGAGACCCAGTACTTC,CASSRGRGLGETQYF
TRBJ2-7,.,TRBD1,TRBV6-1,TGTGCCAGCAGCTGGGACAGAACCTACGAGCAGTACTTC,CASSWDRTYEQYF
TRBJ2-7,.,.,TRBV5-1,TGCGCCAGCAGCACTGGACAGAGCCCCCACGAGCAGTACTTC,CASSTGQSPHEQYF
TRBJ2-1,few,TRBD1,TRBV7-2,TGTGCCAGCAGCCCCAGAAGCCCGGGACAGACCTACAATGAGCAGTTCTTC,CASSPRSPGQTYNEQFF
TRBJ1-4,.,TRBD1,TRBV7-9,TGTGCCAGCAGATTGACAGGGGGCAATACCAATGAAAAACTGTTTTTT,CASRLTGGNTNEKLFF